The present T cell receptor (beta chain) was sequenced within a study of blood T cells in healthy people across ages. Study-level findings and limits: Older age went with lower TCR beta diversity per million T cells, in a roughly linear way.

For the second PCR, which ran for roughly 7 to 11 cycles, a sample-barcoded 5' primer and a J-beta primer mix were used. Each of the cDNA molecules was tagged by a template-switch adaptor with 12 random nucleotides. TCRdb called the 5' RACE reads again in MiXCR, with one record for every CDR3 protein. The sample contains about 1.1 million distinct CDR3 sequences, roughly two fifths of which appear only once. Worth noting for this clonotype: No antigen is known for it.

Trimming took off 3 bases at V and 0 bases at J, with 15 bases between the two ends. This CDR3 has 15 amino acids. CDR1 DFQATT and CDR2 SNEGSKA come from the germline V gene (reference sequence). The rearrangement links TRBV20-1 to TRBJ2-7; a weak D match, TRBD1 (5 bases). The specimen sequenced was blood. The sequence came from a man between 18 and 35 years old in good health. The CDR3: CSARASTETSYEQYF. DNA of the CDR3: TGCAGTGCTAGGGCTTCGACAGAGACCTCCTACGAGCAGTACTTC.